This TCR beta chain was sequenced during a study of blood T cell repertoires in COVID-19 (dated by TCRdb to 2018 to 2020). In the study overall: Samples from collaborators originated in the United States, Italy and Spain and spanned both the acute and convalescent phases of COVID-19. The repertoires were released in a freely available public database meant as a resource for research on the immune response to SARS-CoV-2. The samples were drawn from the first 160 participants of the ongoing ImmuneRACE study and from 950 to 1,500 subjects provided by 6 global collaborators. The prospective study material was composed of cDNA or gDNA derived from T cells, B-cell-depleted T cells, or PBMCs. Where available, HLA class I and class II types were taken from metadata supplied by the sample provider and were not determined by assay-based typing. Subjects who had been exposed to COVID-19, were actively infected with it, or had recovered from it provided the deeply sampled blood TCRbeta repertoires that made up the dataset. Sample metadata almost always included a de-identified subject ID, COVID-19 status, age in years and sex. General findings and caveats noted by the study authors: The amount of clinical and demographic metadata varied by source and participant and was provided uncurated.

Whole blood was collected in K2EDTA tubes by collaborating institutions according to the institutions' own protocols. Collaborator samples were shipped for TCRbeta analysis as frozen whole blood, isolated PBMCs, or DNA extracted from either sample type. Turning to this clone: Its cognate antigen has yet to be identified. No per-base quality is available; no much larger clone lies one base away.

TCRbeta CDR3 regions were amplified from genomic DNA by means of the immunoSEQ Assay, a bias-controlled multiplex PCR. Regarding the original processing steps: Nucleated cell counts per sample were estimated from amplification of reference gene primers within the assay. To quantify the absolute abundance of each unique TCRbeta CDR3 rearrangement, sequence reads were collapsed and filtered. For each sample, productive Simpson clonality was calculated as the square root of Simpson's diversity index over productive rearrangements. TCRdb obtained this table from immuneACCESS and retained in-frame rearrangements with V and J assigned. These tables miss some clones; where compared with another copy, unresolved V genes account for less than half of the shortfall, and the remainder is unexplained. V and J calls and clone size are those listed in that table; D and trimming were worked out from the DNA. This sample gives over 200,000 clones in total; approximately 85% of them show up just once. The top ten clones comprise 7.6% of the sample.

This clonotype was sampled from a woman between 45 and 65 years old with active or convalescent COVID-19. The sequenced sample consisted of peripheral blood.

The nucleotide sequence is given as TGTGCCAGCACAGAGCGGAATTCACCCCTCCACTTT. Protein translation: CASTERNSPLHF. Recombination linked TRBV6-6 to TRBJ1-6, with the D gene not clear enough to name. The CDR3 runs 12 amino acids, cysteine and phenylalanine included. The only DNA kept is the CDR3, 36 bases in frame from the first base. Looking up the germline V gene (reference sequence) yields CDR1 MNHNY and CDR2 SVGAGI. V is clipped by 7 bases and J by 7 bases, and the sequence between their germline boundaries is 8 bases long.